This TCR beta chain was obtained from a study of T cell changes during pregnancy in multiple sclerosis. Germline CDR1 ENHRY, CDR2 SYGVKD. The CDR3 is made up of 14 amino acids. Trimming took 9 bases from V and 1 from J; bases not matched to a gene: 6. Profiled with immunoSEQ multiplex PCR; TCRdb holds only in-frame clones, not every one. The table records 35,000 to 45,000 clones, roughly 90% of them present only once. The sequencing used peripheral blood, collected in the second trimester of pregnancy. The chain combines TRBV10-3 with TRBJ1-1; 9 nucleotides match TRBD1. This TCR was recovered from a female donor in good health, enrolled as a control in a pregnancy study. For the CDR3, the DNA is TGTGCCATAGACAGGGGACAGGGGAACACTGAAGCTTTCTTT. Translation gives CAIDRGQGNTEAFF.